The TCR beta chain under discussion was sequenced for a study of immune evolution from preneoplasia to lung adenocarcinoma. The repertoire was sequenced with immunoSEQ multiplex PCR; TCRdb's copy has only in-frame clones and lacks some. Of thousands of clones in the sample, roughly 85% were seen once. From germline, CDR1 is WNHNN and CDR2 SYGVQD (reference sequence). With 3 bases removed from V and 8 bases from J, the gap between germline ends came to 13 bases. This CDR3 comprises 13 residues. The receptor comes from a person aged 50-59 years with lung adenocarcinoma. The sequencing sample was made of FFPE invasive lung adenocarcinoma tissue. This chain links TRBV10-1 with TRBJ1-2, with D possibly being TRBD1 (6 bases). CDR3: CASSEYRDSGYTF. CDR3 bases: TGCGCCAGCAGTGAATACAGGGATTCCGGCTACACCTTC.